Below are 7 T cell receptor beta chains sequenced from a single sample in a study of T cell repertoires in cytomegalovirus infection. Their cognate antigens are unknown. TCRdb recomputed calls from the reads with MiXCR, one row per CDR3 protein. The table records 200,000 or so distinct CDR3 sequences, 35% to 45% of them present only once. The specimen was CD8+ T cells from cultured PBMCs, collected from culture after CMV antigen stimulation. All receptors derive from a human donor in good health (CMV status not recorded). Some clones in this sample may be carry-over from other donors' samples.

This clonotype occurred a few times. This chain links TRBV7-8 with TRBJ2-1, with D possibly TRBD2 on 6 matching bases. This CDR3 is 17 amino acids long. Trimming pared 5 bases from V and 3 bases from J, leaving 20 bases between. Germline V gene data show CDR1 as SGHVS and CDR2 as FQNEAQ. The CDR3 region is CASSPRISGKDYNEQFF. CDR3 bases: TGTGCCAGCAGCCCCCGGATTAGCGGTAAAGACTACAATGAGCAGTTCTTC.

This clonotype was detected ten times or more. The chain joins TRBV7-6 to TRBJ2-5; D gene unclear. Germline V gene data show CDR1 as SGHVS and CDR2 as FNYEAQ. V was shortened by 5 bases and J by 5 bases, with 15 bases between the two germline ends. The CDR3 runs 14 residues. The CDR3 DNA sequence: TGTGCCAGCAGCCCACGTCCGGTTTTGGAGACCCAGTACTTC. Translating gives CASSPRPVLETQYF.

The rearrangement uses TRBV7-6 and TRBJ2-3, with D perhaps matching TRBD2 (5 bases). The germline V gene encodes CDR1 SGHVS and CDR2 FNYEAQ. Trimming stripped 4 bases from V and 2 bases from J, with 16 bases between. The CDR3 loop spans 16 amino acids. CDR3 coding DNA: TGTGCCAGCAGCTCGATCCCGTGGCGGGTCACAGATACGCAGTATTTT. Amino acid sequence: CASSSIPWRVTDTQYF.

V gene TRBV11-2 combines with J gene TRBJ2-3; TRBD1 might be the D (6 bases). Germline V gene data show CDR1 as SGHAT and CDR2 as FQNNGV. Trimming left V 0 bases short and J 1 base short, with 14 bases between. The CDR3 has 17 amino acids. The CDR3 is CASSLDRRRGGTDTQYF. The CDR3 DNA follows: TGTGCCAGCAGCTTAGATCGTCGCAGGGGCGGCACAGATACGCAGTATTTT.

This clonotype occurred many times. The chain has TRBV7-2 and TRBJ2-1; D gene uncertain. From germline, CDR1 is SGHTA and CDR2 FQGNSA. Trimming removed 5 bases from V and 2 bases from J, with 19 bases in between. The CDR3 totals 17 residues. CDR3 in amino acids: CASSPPKTTGAYNEQFF. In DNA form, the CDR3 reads TGTGCCAGCAGCCCCCCGAAGACGACTGGAGCCTACAATGAGCAGTTCTTC.

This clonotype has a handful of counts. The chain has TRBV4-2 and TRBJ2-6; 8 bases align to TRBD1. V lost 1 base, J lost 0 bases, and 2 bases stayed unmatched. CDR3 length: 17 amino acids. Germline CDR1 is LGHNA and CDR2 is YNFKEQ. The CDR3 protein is CASSQGTGPSGANVLTF. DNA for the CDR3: TGTGCCAGCAGCCAAGGGACAGGGCCCTCTGGGGCCAACGTCCTGACTTTC.

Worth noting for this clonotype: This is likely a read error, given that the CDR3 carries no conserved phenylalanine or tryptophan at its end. The CDR3 here is CASSGGFGYGYTS. The CDR3, as DNA: TGCGCCAGCAGCGGAGGGTTCGGCTATGGCTACACCTCC. The chain is built from TRBV5-1 and TRBJ1-2; D ambiguous. The CDR3 loop spans 13 amino acids. The ends were cut back, 4 bases at V and 4 bases at J, with 11 bases in the middle. The V gene's germline CDR1 is SGHRS and CDR2 YFSETQ.